This entry lists 23 T cell receptor beta chains sequenced from one sample in a study of STAT3 mutations in large granular lymphocyte leukemia. The antigens for these receptors are not known. Sequencing was performed with immunoSEQ multiplex PCR; in TCRdb, only in-frame clones are kept and a portion is missing. The table includes thousands of clones, around 70% detected once. Overall study findings and caveats: Every T-cell large granular lymphocyte leukemia patient had at least one immunodominant TCR beta clonotype.

What was sequenced was PBMCs. All receptors derive from a human donor with T large granular lymphocyte leukemia. Some clones in this sample may be carry-over from other donors' samples.

V gene TRBV28 combines with J gene TRBJ2-3; D gene uncertain. This CDR3 has 18 amino acids. V gave up 2 bases and J gave up 1 base, with 19 bases separating them. Germline CDR1 MDHEN, CDR2 SYDVKM. The chain's CDR3 is CASSLREHYLSGTDTQYF. CDR3 DNA: TGTGCCAGCAGTTTAAGAGAACATTACCTCTCAGGCACAGATACGCAGTATTTT.

The rearrangement joins TRBV13 to TRBJ2-1, with 10 bases lining up with TRBD1. This CDR3 comprises 15 residues. Germline V gene data show CDR1 as PRHDT and CDR2 as FYEKMQ (reference sequence). After removal of 3 bases from V and 5 bases from J, the junction contained 4 bases not matched to a gene. The chain's CDR3 is CASSLGQGLNNEQFF. The CDR3 DNA is TGTGCCAGCAGCTTGGGACAGGGGCTAAACAATGAGCAGTTCTTC.

This chain uses TRBV5-6 with TRBJ1-3, with unresolved D. Germline assignment: CDR1 SGHDT and CDR2 YYEEEE. This CDR3 region has 14 residues. V lost 1 base, J lost 2 bases, and 7 bases lay in between. In DNA, the CDR3 is TGTGCCAGCAGCTTGTATGTTGCTGGAAACACCATATATTTT. Translating gives CASSLYVAGNTIYF.

This clone was detected only once. This chain links TRBV7-9 with TRBJ2-3; tentatively, D is TRBD2 (6 bases). This CDR3 contains 13 residues. Trimming cost V 0 bases and J 6 bases, with 7 bases left between them. CDR1 SEHNR and CDR2 FQNEAQ come from the germline V gene (reference sequence). This CDR3 reads CASSLAEGDTQYF. The CDR3 nucleotides read TGTGCCAGCAGCTTAGCGGAGGGGGATACGCAGTATTTT.

The chain joins TRBV5-6 to TRBJ2-5; no reliable D call. The ends were cut back, 2 bases at V and 5 bases at J, with 4 bases in the middle. Germline lookup yields CDR1 SGHDT and CDR2 YYEEEE. The CDR3 has 11 residues. The CDR3 region is CASSFTETQYF. In DNA, the CDR3 is TGTGCCAGCAGCTTTACGGAGACCCAGTACTTC. The whole variable domain, filled in from reference TRBV5-6 and TRBJ2-5, reads DAGVTQSPTHLIKTRGQQVTLRCSPKSGHDTVSWYQQALGQGPQFIFQYYEEEERQRGNFPDRFSGHQFPNYSSELNVNALLLGDSALYLCASSFTETQYFGPGTRLLVL.

The chain is built from TRBV13 and TRBJ2-7, with no clear D. Germline V gene lookup returns CDR1 PRHDT and CDR2 FYEKMQ (reference sequence). The V gene lost 4 bases and the J gene lost 0 bases, with 13 bases spanning the gap. The CDR3 contains 15 residues. CDR3 sequence (DNA): TGTGCCAGCAGCTCGTGGCAAGTCCGCTCCTACGAGCAGTACTTC. Encoded protein: CASSSWQVRSYEQYF.

This chain uses TRBV10-3 with TRBJ1-1; TRBD1 matches 7 bases. This CDR3 has 14 residues. Germline assignment: CDR1 ENHRY and CDR2 SYGVKD. J was trimmed by 3 bases and V by 9 bases; bases with no gene match: 10. The DNA for the CDR3 is TGTGCCATATCGGACAGGAGTTATTACACTGAAGCTTTCTTT. It specifies CAISDRSYYTEAFF.

J is TRBJ2-5 and V is TRBV29-1; D gene unclear. With 5 bases removed from V and 4 bases from J, the gap between germline ends came to 8 bases. Germline V CDR1 and CDR2: SQVTM, ANQGSEA. This CDR3 spans 11 amino acids. The CDR3 DNA follows: TGCAGCGTTCGTCGATCAGAGACCCAGTACTTC. Its protein is CSVRRSETQYF.

This rearrangement joins TRBV6-6 to TRBJ2-7; D perhaps matches TRBD1 (6 bases). CDR1 and CDR2 (germline): MNHNY, SVGAGI (reference sequence). Deletions cut 2 bases from V and 6 bases from J, with 11 bases between. The CDR3 has 13 residues. The CDR3 sequence is CASSYQGLIEQYF. CDR3 DNA sequence: TGTGCCAGCAGTTACCAGGGGCTGATCGAGCAGTACTTC.

The gene calls are TRBV28 and TRBJ2-7, with 7 bases fitting TRBD1. Losses at the gene ends were 8 bases for V and 0 bases for J; bases not matched to a gene: 4. The CDR3 is 13 residues long. Germline CDR1 is MDHEN and CDR2 is SYDVKM. The CDR3 region has the DNA TGTGCCAGCCGGGACAGAGGCTCCTACGAGCAGTACTTC. Protein product: CASRDRGSYEQYF.

The CDR3 reads CASSLSGVDTQYF. For the CDR3, the DNA is TGTGCCAGCAGCCTCTCGGGAGTAGATACGCAGTATTTT. The chain carries TRBV5-4 and TRBJ2-3, with D tentatively TRBD2 (6 bases). V lost 4 bases to trimming and J lost 5 bases, with 11 bases between them. Germline V CDR1 and CDR2: SGHNT, YYREEE (reference sequence). This CDR3 is built from 13 residues.

The rearrangement links TRBV30 to TRBJ2-7; D is possibly TRBD2 (6 bases). In germline, CDR1 is GTSNPN, CDR2 SVGIG (reference sequence). V was clipped by 4 bases and J by 2 bases, with 15 bases between them. The CDR3 runs to 14 residues. The CDR3: CAWNRGTSAYEQYF. The DNA for the CDR3 is TGTGCCTGGAACCGCGGGACGTCGGCCTACGAGCAGTACTTC.

The chain has TRBV30 and TRBJ2-4; possibly TRBD1 for D (6 bases). The V end lost 2 bases, the J end lost 0 bases, and 14 bases lay between the germline ends. The length of the CDR3 is 16 residues. The germline gives CDR1 GTSNPN, CDR2 SVGIG (reference sequence). The CDR3 bases are TGTGCCTGGAGTTCCCGGACAGCTCGAGCCAAAAACATTCAGTACTTC. This translates into CAWSSRTARAKNIQYF.

About this clone itself: The sample carries other DNA sequences with the same CDR3. The V and J genes are TRBV30 and TRBJ1-1, with D possibly being TRBD1 (6 bases). The CDR3 runs 14 residues. Trimming removed 2 bases at V and 3 bases at J, with 13 bases between. Germline values: CDR1 GTSNPN, CDR2 SVGIG (reference sequence). CDR3 region: CAWSPPTGDTEAFF. CDR3 sequence (DNA): TGTGCCTGGAGTCCCCCGACAGGAGACACTGAAGCTTTCTTT.

The rearrangement links TRBV6-5 to TRBJ1-6, with TRBD1 matching over 7 bases. Germline V gene lookup returns CDR1 MNHEY and CDR2 SVGAGI. With V trimmed by 6 bases and J by 9 bases, 8 bases remained unmatched. The CDR3 loop spans 14 amino acids. The CDR3 DNA sequence: TGTGCCAGCAGCCCGGGACAGTCTAGTTCACCCCTCCACTTT. Residues: CASSPGQSSSPLHF.

This rearrangement joins TRBV27 to TRBJ2-1, with D unclear. CDR3 size: 16 residues. Germline lookup yields CDR1 MNHEY and CDR2 SMNVEV (reference sequence). With 4 bases removed from V and 7 bases from J, the gap between germline ends came to 20 bases. CDR3 nucleotide sequence: TGTGCCAGCAGTTCTTCCGCTCGGTGGGCGTTGAATGAGCAGTTCTTC. This codes for CASSSSARWALNEQFF.

This clone appeared a few times. The chain carries TRBV6-5 and TRBJ1-2; a weak D match, TRBD1 (6 bases). The CDR3 length is 14 residues. V was trimmed by 6 bases and J by 2 bases, leaving 13 bases between them. Germline V CDR1 and CDR2: MNHEY, SVGAGI. The CDR3 here is CASSRLQGNYGYTF. In nucleotides, the CDR3 is TGTGCCAGCAGCCGATTACAGGGCAACTATGGCTACACCTTC.

This clone has a single count. The chain links TRBV29-1 to TRBJ2-1, with TRBD1 identical over 12 bases. CDR1 is SQVTM, CDR2 ANQGSEA, per germline. The junction had 7 bases not matched to a gene; V was cut back by 6 bases and J by 7 bases. The CDR3 covers 14 residues. The CDR3 region is CSVEPGQGANEQFF. For the CDR3, the DNA is TGCAGCGTCGAGCCGGGACAGGGGGCGAATGAGCAGTTCTTC.

This chain connects TRBV19 to TRBJ2-2, with a tentative D call TRBD1 (6 bases). CDR3 length: 15 residues. Per the germline V gene, CDR1 is LNHDA and CDR2 is SQIVND (reference sequence). Trimming took off 3 bases at V and 1 base at J, with 9 bases between the two ends. The CDR3 DNA reads as TGTGCCAGTAGTATCCAGGGGAGGAACACCGGGGAGCTGTTTTTT. Protein product: CASSIQGRNTGELFF.

The J gene is TRBJ1-1, the V gene TRBV7-9, with 7 bases aligning to TRBD1. Germline lookup yields CDR1 SEHNR and CDR2 FQNEAQ (reference sequence). CDR3 length: 14 residues. The V gene end was trimmed by 1 base and the J gene end by 5 bases; junction bases not matched to a gene: 4. CDR3 nucleotides: TGTGCCAGCAGCTTAGGACAGGGAAATACTGAAGCTTTCTTT. It translates to CASSLGQGNTEAFF.

The V call is TRBV27, the J call TRBJ1-5; D is unclear. V lost 0 bases to trimming and J lost 1 base, with 7 bases between them. The CDR3 loop spans 15 amino acids. Germline CDR1 MNHEY, CDR2 SMNVEV (reference sequence). The CDR3 loop reads CASSLSSGSNQPQHF. The CDR3 DNA is TGTGCCAGCAGTTTATCGTCGGGCAGCAATCAGCCCCAGCATTTT.

The chain combines TRBV5-1 with TRBJ1-2, with 8 bases that match TRBD1. V lost 0 bases to trimming and J lost 0 bases; unmatched junction nucleotides: 4. The CDR3 contains 16 residues. Germline assignment: CDR1 SGHRS and CDR2 YFSETQ. The DNA of the CDR3 is TGCGCCAGCAGCTTGGAGGGGACAGGTTCTAACTATGGCTACACCTTC. It is translated as CASSLEGTGSNYGYTF.

This chain links TRBV6-6 with TRBJ1-2; 9 positions match TRBD1. Germline V gene sequence: CDR1 MNHNY, CDR2 SVGAGI (reference sequence). This CDR3 is 16 amino acids long. J lost 0 bases, V lost 5 bases, and 7 bases had no gene match. The CDR3 region has the DNA TGTGCCAGCAGTCCGACAGGGGGATCCCCTAACTATGGCTACACCTTC. Protein: CASSPTGGSPNYGYTF.